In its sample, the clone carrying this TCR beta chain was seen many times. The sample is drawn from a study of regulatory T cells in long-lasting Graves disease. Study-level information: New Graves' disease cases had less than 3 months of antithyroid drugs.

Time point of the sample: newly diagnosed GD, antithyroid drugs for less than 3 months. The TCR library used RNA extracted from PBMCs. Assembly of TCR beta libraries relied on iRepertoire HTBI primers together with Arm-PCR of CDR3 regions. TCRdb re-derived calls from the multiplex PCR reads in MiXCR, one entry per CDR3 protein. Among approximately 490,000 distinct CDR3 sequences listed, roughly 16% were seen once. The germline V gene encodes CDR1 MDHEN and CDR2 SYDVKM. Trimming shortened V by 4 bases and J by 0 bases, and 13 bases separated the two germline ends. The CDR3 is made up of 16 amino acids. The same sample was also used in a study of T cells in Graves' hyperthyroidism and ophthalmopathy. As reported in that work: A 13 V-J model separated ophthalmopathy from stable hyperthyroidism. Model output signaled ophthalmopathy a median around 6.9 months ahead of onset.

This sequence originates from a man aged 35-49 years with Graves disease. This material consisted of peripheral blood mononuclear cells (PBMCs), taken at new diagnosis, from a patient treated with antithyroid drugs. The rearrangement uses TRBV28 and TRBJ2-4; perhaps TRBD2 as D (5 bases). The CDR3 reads CASSSPYGLAKNIQYF. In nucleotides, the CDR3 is TGTGCCAGCAGTTCCCCCTACGGACTAGCCAAAAACATTCAGTACTTC.